The 30 T cell receptor beta chains reported below all come from one sample, sequenced in a study of T cells in Graves' hyperthyroidism and ophthalmopathy. The source material, RNA transcripts, was used to amplify TCR beta CDR3 regions. A first-round RT-PCR of the TCR CDR3 used the HTBI primer set. TCRdb reprocessed the multiplex PCR reads via MiXCR and lists one record per CDR3 protein. The repertoire holds nearly 600,000 distinct CDR3 sequences, around 13% seen once, with 5% to 7% in the top ten. The sequencing input was blood. These receptor sequences come from a woman in her 30s with Graves' hyperthyroidism that later progressed to Graves' ophthalmopathy.

This clonotype was picked up many times. V and J are TRBV30 and TRBJ1-2, with TRBD1 identical over 7 bases. CDR1 is GTSNPN, CDR2 SVGIG, per germline (reference sequence). Trimming took 2 bases from V and 2 from J; bases not matched to a gene: 5. This CDR3 has 14 amino acids. CDR3 DNA: TGTGCCTGGAGTCGGGACAGCTTCAACTATGGCTACACCTTC. Translated: CAWSRDSFNYGYTF.

In this sample, this clonotype turned up a few times. V gene TRBV4-1 combines with J gene TRBJ1-1; D might be TRBD1 (5 bases). This CDR3 comprises 14 residues. The germline V gene has CDR1 MGHRA and CDR2 YSYEKL. V was clipped by 4 bases and J by 5 bases, with 14 bases between them. The CDR3 loop reads CASSPWKGKTEAFF. CDR3 bases: TGCGCCAGCAGCCCCTGGAAGGGGAAGACTGAAGCTTTCTTT.

This clonotype has more than one count but fewer than ten. The genes are TRBV7-2 and TRBJ1-1; tentatively, D is TRBD1 (6 bases). The CDR3 is 16 residues long. Trimming removed 4 bases at V and 4 bases at J, with 19 bases between. From germline, CDR1 is SGHTA and CDR2 FQGNSA. CDR3 sequence reads: CASSSIPRGGGTEAFF. The DNA of the CDR3 is TGTGCCAGCAGCTCAATCCCCAGGGGAGGCGGCACTGAAGCTTTCTTT.

To note about this clonotype: Since a much larger clone is just one base distant, this may be a read error. J is TRBJ2-7 and V is TRBV6-2 or TRBV6-3; no firm D call. V was clipped by 2 bases and J by 5 bases, with 10 bases between them. The CDR3 spans 13 residues. Germline V gene sequence: CDR1 MNHEY, CDR2 SVGEGT. This CDR3 reads CASSYPRRHEQYF. CDR3 DNA: TGTGCCAGCAGTTACCCTAGACGCCACGAGCAGTACTTC.

As for this clonotype: This may be a read error, as it is one base from a much larger clone. This chain joins TRBV6-1 and TRBJ2-7, with D possibly being TRBD1 (6 bases). The germline V gene encodes CDR1 MNHNS and CDR2 SASEGT. Trimming removed 10 bases from V and 4 bases from J, with 17 bases in between. This CDR3 is 13 amino acids long. The CDR3, as DNA: TGTGCCACAGGGGAACCGGCGGATTACGAGCAGTACTTC. Amino acids: CATGEPADYEQYF.

The V call is TRBV19, the J call TRBJ2-2; D ambiguous. The germline V gene has CDR1 LNHDA and CDR2 SQIVND (reference sequence). The CDR3 consists of 13 residues. The V gene lost 9 bases and the J gene lost 7 bases, with 15 bases spanning the gap. The CDR3 DNA reads as TGTGCCAGCAATCCATCAATATACGGGGAGCTGTTTTTT. Its translation is CASNPSIYGELFF.

The chain is built from TRBV10-3 and TRBJ2-5; no clear D gene. The CDR3 consists of 13 residues. Germline values: CDR1 ENHRY, CDR2 SYGVKD. V lost 0 bases to trimming and J lost 7 bases, with 9 bases between them. CDR3 protein: CAISESTLGTQYF. DNA of the CDR3: TGTGCCATCAGTGAGTCGACTTTGGGGACCCAGTACTTC.

This clonotype was observed many times. The V call is TRBV27, the J call TRBJ2-3; D gene uncertain. This CDR3 has 14 residues. Germline V gene sequence: CDR1 MNHEY, CDR2 SMNVEV (reference sequence). With 8 bases removed from V and 2 bases from J, the gap between germline ends came to 14 bases. CDR3 region: CASSKGVSTDTQYF. For the CDR3, the DNA is TGTGCCAGCTCAAAAGGCGTGTCCACAGATACGCAGTATTTT.

The rearrangement links TRBV7-9 to TRBJ2-1, with D possibly being TRBD1 or TRBD2 (5 bases each). V was clipped by 2 bases and J by 7 bases, with 9 bases between them. Germline CDR1 and CDR2: SEHNR and FQNEAQ (reference sequence). The CDR3 covers 13 residues. The CDR3, as DNA: TGTGCCAGCAGCTTAACCAGGGAGAATGAGCAGTTCTTC. The encoded protein is CASSLTRENEQFF.

As concerns this clonotype: A clone one base away is much larger, so this may be a read error. V is TRBV27 and J is TRBJ2-3, with D maybe TRBD2 (5 bases). The germline gives CDR1 MNHEY, CDR2 SMNVEV (reference sequence). CDR3 size: 15 residues. V lost 3 bases and J lost 3, with 13 bases in between. In DNA, the CDR3 is TGTGCCAGCAGTTTGATACTAGTGGGGACAGATACGCAGTATTTT. This sequence encodes CASSLILVGTDTQYF.

In this sample, this clonotype turned up many times. This rearrangement joins TRBV19 to TRBJ1-1, with D perhaps TRBD1 (5 bases). Germline V gene lookup returns CDR1 LNHDA and CDR2 SQIVND (reference sequence). With 8 bases removed from V and 1 base from J, the gap between germline ends came to 8 bases. The CDR3 has 12 residues. The DNA for the CDR3 is TGTGCCAGTGAAGACAGGAACACTGAAGCTTTCTTT. Translation gives CASEDRNTEAFF.

Comments on this clonotype: This may stem from a read error, because a much larger clone lies one nucleotide away. The J gene is TRBJ1-4, the V gene TRBV5-5; D not resolved. V was trimmed by 6 bases and J by 7 bases, leaving 19 bases between them. Germline V CDR1 and CDR2: SGHKS, YYEKEE (reference sequence). The CDR3 has 15 residues. In DNA, the CDR3 is TGTGCCAGCAACACGGATGGTGGGGTTTCTGAAAAACTGTTTTTT. It encodes CASNTDGGVSEKLFF.

This chain connects TRBV7-9 to TRBJ2-1; D is uncertain. The V gene lost 5 bases and the J gene lost 10 bases, with 12 bases spanning the gap. Germline V gives CDR1 SEHNR, CDR2 FQNEAQ (reference sequence). The CDR3 totals 12 residues. CDR3 amino acids: CASSRQGDEQFF. The CDR3 nucleotides read TGTGCCAGCAGCCGGCAAGGTGACGAGCAGTTCTTC.

On this clonotype: Given a much more abundant clone one base away, this may be a read error. The chain couples TRBV12-3 or TRBV12-4 to TRBJ1-3; a weak D match, TRBD1 (5 bases). This CDR3 has 16 amino acids. V was shortened by 5 bases and J by 0 bases, with 14 bases between the two germline ends. CDR3 in DNA: TGTGCCAGCAGTGGGACGCCGGGGAACTCTGGAAACACCATATATTTT. It is translated as CASSGTPGNSGNTIYF.

CDR3: CASSWGGRGVNTGELFF. Written as DNA, the CDR3 is TGTGCCAGCAGTTGGGGGGGCAGGGGCGTGAACACCGGGGAGCTGTTTTTT. The V call is TRBV6-5, the J call TRBJ2-2; D is perhaps TRBD2 (7 bases). This CDR3 has 17 amino acids. Germline V gives CDR1 MNHEY, CDR2 SVGAGI. V shed 4 bases and J shed 1 base, with 16 bases lying between them.

The V gene is TRBV5-4, the J gene TRBJ2-3; TRBD2 matches at 8 bases. Trimming at V came to 4 bases and at J to 4 bases, leaving 14 bases not matched to a gene. CDR3 size: 17 residues. CDR1 and CDR2 from the germline V gene are SGHNT and YYREEE (reference sequence). The CDR3 coding sequence is TGTGCCAGCAGCACCGAATCTAGCGGGCGAAAATCAGATACGCAGTATTTT. This codes for CASSTESSGRKSDTQYF.

The sample holds a few counts of this clonotype. J is TRBJ1-1 and V is TRBV4-2; D is uncertain. There are 15 residues in the CDR3. Germline V lookup: CDR1 LGHNA, CDR2 YNFKEQ. The ends were cut back, 3 bases at V and 0 bases at J, with 11 bases in the middle. The CDR3: CASSHLALMNTEAFF. For the CDR3, the DNA is TGTGCCAGCAGCCACCTGGCCCTAATGAACACTGAAGCTTTCTTT.

This clonotype has ten or more counts. The V and J genes are TRBV9 and TRBJ2-2; D possibly matches TRBD1 or TRBD2 (5 bases each). Germline lookup yields CDR1 SGDLS and CDR2 YYNGEE. The CDR3 extends over 15 amino acids. The V and J ends lost 2 bases and 1 base respectively, with 9 bases between them. CDR3 sequence: CASSVGTGNTGELFF. CDR3 nucleotides: TGTGCCAGCAGCGTTGGGACGGGGAACACCGGGGAGCTGTTTTTT.

The sample holds many counts of this clonotype. The chain's CDR3 is CASSLLGSNEQFF. DNA of the CDR3: TGTGCCAGCAGTCTCCTAGGGAGCAATGAGCAGTTCTTC. The chain combines TRBV12-3 or TRBV12-4 with TRBJ2-1, with D possibly being TRBD2 (5 bases). The CDR3 spans 13 residues. Trimming stripped 5 bases from V and 6 bases from J, with 11 bases between.

In its sample, this clonotype was seen many times. V usage is TRBV28 and J usage is TRBJ2-7; unclear D gene. Trimming left V 2 bases short and J 2 bases short, with 7 bases between. This CDR3 contains 13 residues. CDR1 is MDHEN, CDR2 SYDVKM, per germline. The CDR3 coding sequence is TGTGCCAGCAGTTTAGGCAGCGCCTACGAGCAGTACTTC. The encoded protein is CASSLGSAYEQYF.

This clonotype was recorded at least ten times. The chain combines TRBV5-1 with TRBJ2-7; 8 bases are a match to TRBD1. The trim removed 2 bases at V and 3 bases at J, leaving 7 bases unmatched. Germline CDR1 SGHRS, CDR2 YFSETQ. CDR3 length: 15 amino acids. The CDR3 protein is CASSLTPGQGYEQYF. CDR3 in DNA: TGCGCCAGCAGCTTAACCCCTGGACAGGGCTACGAGCAGTACTTC.

The V gene is TRBV3-1, the J gene TRBJ1-4; D not certain. The CDR3 extends over 12 amino acids. V shed 6 bases and J shed 5 bases, with 7 bases lying between them. CDR1 LGHDT and CDR2 YNNKEL come from the germline V gene (reference sequence). CDR3 sequence: CASRVGNEKLFF. CDR3 sequence (DNA): TGTGCCAGCAGGGTTGGGAATGAAAAACTGTTTTTT.

This clonotype was seen many times. The chain has TRBV19 and TRBJ1-1; D is unresolved. CDR1 is LNHDA and CDR2 is SQIVND in the germline V gene (reference sequence). Trimming removed 0 bases from V and 3 bases from J, with 5 bases in between. The CDR3 is made up of 13 amino acids. The CDR3 sequence: CASSIEPYTEAFF. CDR3 in DNA: TGTGCCAGTAGTATAGAACCTTACACTGAAGCTTTCTTT.

This clonotype has a count of ten or more. The J gene is TRBJ2-5, the V gene TRBV27; D may be TRBD1 (5 bases). V was shortened by 0 bases and J by 4 bases, with 12 bases between the two germline ends. The CDR3 is 15 amino acids. Per germline, CDR1 MNHEY and CDR2 SMNVEV (reference sequence). The CDR3 here is CASSLSRAIGETQYF. CDR3 in DNA: TGTGCCAGCAGTTTATCCAGGGCAATCGGAGAGACCCAGTACTTC.

This clonotype was detected many times. The V and J genes are TRBV4-3 and TRBJ2-7; tentatively, D is TRBD2 (6 bases). Germline CDR1 reads LGHNA; CDR2 reads YSLEER. This CDR3 comprises 15 residues. The V and J ends lost 3 bases and 4 bases respectively, with 16 bases between them. CDR3 DNA sequence: TGCGCCAGCAGCCATGTTCCATCCGGGACTTACGAGCAGTACTTC. Translating it yields CASSHVPSGTYEQYF.

This clonotype was recorded many times. J is TRBJ2-3 and V is TRBV11-2, with 8 nucleotides matching TRBD2. CDR1 is SGHAT and CDR2 is FQNNGV in the germline V gene. This CDR3 spans 16 amino acids. The ends lost 0 bases at V and 8 bases at J; junction bases unmatched: 10. The CDR3 nucleotides read TGTGCCAGCAGCTTAGATTTAGCGGGAAAGGTGGCTACGCAGTATTTT. Protein: CASSLDLAGKVATQYF.

This clonotype was seen more than once but under ten times. The chain is built from TRBV6-2 or TRBV6-3 and TRBJ1-2; D perhaps matches TRBD1 (5 bases). V gave up 0 bases and J gave up 0 bases, with 8 bases separating them. Germline V CDR1 and CDR2: MNHEY, SVGEGT. The CDR3 is 15 amino acids. The CDR3, as DNA: TGTGCCAGCAGTTACTCGCTGGGGGCTAACTATGGCTACACCTTC. This gives the protein CASSYSLGANYGYTF.

This clonotype appeared many times. The rearrangement joins TRBV2 to TRBJ1-2; D ambiguous. The germline V gene encodes CDR1 SNHLY and CDR2 FYNNEI. The V end lost 6 bases, the J end lost 2 bases, and 7 bases lay between the germline ends. CDR3 length equals 12 residues. Here the CDR3 reads CASSHGNYGYTF. CDR3 DNA: TGTGCCAGCAGCCATGGGAACTATGGCTACACCTTC.

The chain links TRBV4-1 to TRBJ2-7, with 11 nucleotides matching TRBD2. The germline V gene encodes CDR1 MGHRA and CDR2 YSYEKL. CDR3 length equals 20 residues. The V and J ends lost 1 base and 2 bases, in that order; junction bases with no gene match: 16. Here the CDR3 reads CASSQGWSGLAESTPYEQYF. The DNA of the CDR3 is TGCGCCAGCAGCCAAGGATGGTCGGGACTAGCGGAAAGCACCCCCTACGAGCAGTACTTC.

This clonotype appeared many times. The chain carries TRBV2 and TRBJ1-2, with TRBD1 matching over 9 bases. The V and J ends lost 2 bases and 5 bases, in that order; junction bases with no gene match: 6. The CDR3 contains 15 residues. Germline loops: CDR1 SNHLY, CDR2 FYNNEI. The CDR3 nucleotides read TGTGCCAGCAGTGAATGGGACAGGGACCAATATGGCTACACCTTC. Protein sequence: CASSEWDRDQYGYTF.